These 29 T cell receptor beta chains originate from one sample sequenced in a study of blood T cells in healthy people across ages. A second roughly 6 to 12 cycle PCR used barcoded and J-beta primers. MiXCR was run by TCRdb on the 5' RACE reads, yielding one entry per CDR3 protein. The sample contains hundreds of thousands of distinct CDR3 sequences, about 61% of which appear only once. The material sequenced was blood. The source is a man between 35 and 55 years old in good health.

There are a few counts of this clonotype. The CDR3 is CASSLVGGGSSYEQYF. For the CDR3, the DNA is TGTGCCAGCAGCTTAGTTGGCGGAGGAAGCTCCTACGAGCAGTACTTC. The chain has TRBV13 and TRBJ2-7; TRBD2 is a possible D gene (5 bases). Germline V gives CDR1 PRHDT, CDR2 FYEKMQ (reference sequence). The V and J ends lost 1 base and 0 bases respectively, with 13 bases between them. This CDR3 has 16 residues.

This clonotype showed up just a few times. The CDR3 reads CSVETSGRAFNEQFF. The CDR3 DNA reads TGCAGCGTTGAAACTAGCGGGAGGGCGTTTAATGAGCAGTTCTTC. V and J are TRBV29-1 and TRBJ2-1; 13 nucleotides align to TRBD2. Germline V gene sequence: CDR1 SQVTM, CDR2 ANQGSEA. The CDR3 is 15 residues long. V lost 2 bases and J lost 7; bases outside the gene matches: 5.

This clonotype was seen only a few times. The V gene is TRBV28, the J gene TRBJ2-7; 8 bases agree with TRBD2. Germline V gene sequence: CDR1 MDHEN, CDR2 SYDVKM. The CDR3 consists of 15 residues. With V trimmed by 6 bases and J by 0 bases, 7 bases remained unmatched. CDR3 bases: TGTGCCAGCAGATATAGCGGGACCAGCTCCTACGAGCAGTACTTC. As protein: CASRYSGTSSYEQYF.

The chain links TRBV6-6 to TRBJ1-4, with D tentatively TRBD1 (5 bases). Trimming stripped 8 bases from V and 5 bases from J, with 9 bases between. Germline CDR1 MNHNY, CDR2 SVGAGI (reference sequence). The CDR3 spans 12 residues. CDR3: CASGGGNEKLFF. CDR3 bases: TGTGCCAGCGGGGGGGGGAATGAAAAACTGTTTTTT.

The chain combines TRBV7-9 with TRBJ1-4; D is perhaps TRBD1 (5 bases). CDR1 SEHNR and CDR2 FQNEAQ come from the germline V gene (reference sequence). V was pared by 5 bases and J by 3 bases, with 16 bases between. This CDR3 spans 16 amino acids. The CDR3: CASSLGGSIANEKLFF. The CDR3 DNA sequence: TGTGCCAGCAGCCTGGGGGGATCGATTGCTAATGAAAAACTGTTTTTT.

The gene calls are TRBV15 and TRBJ1-6; TRBD1 matches 10 bases. V dropped 1 base and J dropped 9; count of bases not matched to a gene: 3. Germline values: CDR1 LNHNV, CDR2 YYDKDF (reference sequence). The CDR3 contains 15 residues. CDR3 nucleotides: TGTGCCACCAGCAGAGCCGGGACAGGGGTTTCACCCCTCCACTTT. Protein sequence: CATSRAGTGVSPLHF.

This chain connects TRBV20-1 to TRBJ2-7; 8 nucleotides agree with TRBD1. This CDR3 spans 12 amino acids. Trimming removed 4 bases from V and 7 bases from J; junction bases left unmatched: 6. The germline gives CDR1 DFQATT, CDR2 SNEGSKA (reference sequence). CDR3 nucleotide sequence: TGCAGTGCTAAGATACAGGGGGGAGAGCAGTACTTC. Amino acids: CSAKIQGGEQYF.

The chain employs TRBV7-9 and TRBJ2-1; D assignment may be TRBD1 or TRBD2 (5 bases each). The CDR3 is 15 residues long. Trimming cost V 5 bases and J 2 bases, with 13 bases left between them. Germline-derived CDR1 and CDR2 are SEHNR and FQNEAQ (reference sequence). The DNA for the CDR3 is TGTGCCAGCAGCCATAGAGGGGTTACCTACAATGAGCAGTTCTTC. Translation gives CASSHRGVTYNEQFF.

J is TRBJ2-3 and V is TRBV7-2; weak D call: TRBD1 (5 bases). Between the trimmed V and J ends, which lost 7 bases and 1 base, there was a span of 9 bases. This CDR3 has 13 amino acids. Germline CDR1 reads SGHTA; CDR2 reads FQGNSA. The DNA for the CDR3 is TGTGCCAGCATCAAAGGGGGCACAGATACGCAGTATTTT. Its protein is CASIKGGTDTQYF.

V is TRBV6-2 or TRBV6-3 and J is TRBJ2-5; the D gene is possibly TRBD1 (6 bases). This CDR3 region has 15 residues. The V end lost 6 bases, the J end lost 4 bases, and 18 bases lay between the germline ends. Germline CDR1 reads MNHEY; CDR2 reads SVGEGT. The CDR3 loop is CASRNGPVGGETQYF. The CDR3 DNA is TGTGCCAGCAGAAATGGGCCAGTAGGGGGAGAGACCCAGTACTTC.

CDR3 sequence: CASEGQNNQPQHF. CDR3 bases: TGTGCCAGCGAGGGACAGAACAATCAGCCCCAGCATTTT. The chain carries TRBV28 and TRBJ1-5, with 7 bases aligning to TRBD1. Germline assignment: CDR1 MDHEN and CDR2 SYDVKM. The CDR3 has 13 residues. Trimming removed 8 bases from V and 3 bases from J; junction bases left unmatched: 4.

The rearrangement links TRBV30 to TRBJ1-2, with D hard to call. V lost 6 bases, J lost 8 bases, and 13 bases lay in between. Per germline, CDR1 GTSNPN and CDR2 SVGIG (reference sequence). This CDR3 spans 11 amino acids. The CDR3 is CACSPPQGYTF. CDR3 nucleotide sequence: TGTGCCTGTTCGCCCCCCCAGGGCTACACCTTC.

V and J are TRBV5-1 and TRBJ2-5; TRBD2 aligns across 11 bases. The V gene's germline CDR1 is SGHRS and CDR2 YFSETQ. The length of the CDR3 is 18 residues. Unmatched junction bases numbered 9, after V lost 2 bases and J lost 0 bases. DNA of the CDR3: TGCGCCAGCAGCTTCGTCCCGAGGACTAGCGGGTACCAAGAGACCCAGTACTTC. Encoded protein: CASSFVPRTSGYQETQYF.

The V and J genes are TRBV6-5 and TRBJ1-2, with no clear D. CDR1 MNHEY and CDR2 SVGAGI come from the germline V gene. V lost 6 bases to trimming and J lost 6 bases, with 14 bases between them. CDR3 size: 13 residues. The CDR3 nucleotides read TGTGCCAGCAGGTTTCCAGGTCAGGATGGCTACACCTTC. Translated, it gives CASRFPGQDGYTF.

The chain has TRBV4-1 and TRBJ1-5; D perhaps matches TRBD1 (5 bases). Germline V gene sequence: CDR1 MGHRA, CDR2 YSYEKL. Trimming took off 7 bases at V and 7 bases at J, with 17 bases between the two ends. The CDR3 sequence is 14 residues long. The CDR3 region has the DNA TGCGCCAGCACTGTCGGGGGGATCGGACAGCCCCAGCATTTT. Its translation: CASTVGGIGQPQHF.

This chain uses TRBV5-1 with TRBJ2-5; D remains ambiguous. The CDR3 has 16 amino acids. The V and J ends lost 3 bases and 2 bases respectively, with 17 bases between them. Looked up from germline, CDR1 is SGHRS and CDR2 is YFSETQ. This CDR3 reads CASSYLSGVTQETQYF. CDR3 DNA sequence: TGCGCCAGCAGCTACCTATCGGGTGTTACGCAAGAGACCCAGTACTTC. The variable domain in full, completed from reference TRBV5-1 and TRBJ2-5, reads KAGVTQTPRYLIKTRGQQVTLSCSPISGHRSVSWYQQTPGQGLQFLFEYFSETQRNKGNFPGRFSGRQFSNSRSEMNVSTLELGDSALYLCASSYLSGVTQETQYFGPGTRLLVL.

The chain couples TRBV4-2 to TRBJ1-2, with a tentative D call TRBD1 (5 bases). The V gene's germline CDR1 is LGHNA and CDR2 YNFKEQ. The V end lost 0 bases, the J end lost 1 base, and 12 bases lay between the germline ends. This CDR3 spans 16 amino acids. The CDR3 spells CASSQDPSGGNYGYTF. The CDR3 DNA reads TGTGCCAGCAGCCAAGATCCCTCGGGGGGTAACTATGGCTACACCTTC.

V gene TRBV6-2 or TRBV6-3 combines with J gene TRBJ1-5, with D uncertain. Germline V gene data show CDR1 as MNHEY and CDR2 as SVGEGT. This CDR3 region has 13 residues. Trimming stripped 7 bases from V and 7 bases from J, with 14 bases between. CDR3 in amino acids: CASTTTWVQPQHF. Here the CDR3 DNA reads TGTGCCAGCACTACAACCTGGGTACAGCCCCAGCATTTT.

V is TRBV25-1 and J is TRBJ2-7; D is uncertain. Germline assignment: CDR1 MGHDK and CDR2 SYGVNS. V lost 5 bases and J lost 0, with 8 bases in between. The CDR3 consists of 13 residues. The chain's CDR3 is CASSWRLSYEQYF. DNA for the CDR3: TGTGCCAGCAGTTGGCGTCTCTCCTACGAGCAGTACTTC.

This clonotype has just one count. The chain has TRBV24-1 and TRBJ2-1; D gene unclear. This CDR3 contains 18 residues. CDR1 KGHDR and CDR2 SFDVKD come from the germline V gene. The V gene lost 1 base and the J gene lost 0 bases, with 15 bases spanning the gap. The CDR3 coding sequence is TGTGCCACCAGTGATTTCCCCCCTGGTGCAAGCTCCTACAATGAGCAGTTCTTC. Translating gives CATSDFPPGASSYNEQFF.

This clonotype was counted ten times or more. V is TRBV6-2 or TRBV6-3 and J is TRBJ1-2; D ambiguous. Germline V gene sequence: CDR1 MNHEY, CDR2 SVGEGT. The CDR3 extends over 13 amino acids. V was cut by 3 bases and J by 2 bases, with 7 bases left in between. The CDR3 is CASSYRENYGYTF. The DNA of the CDR3 is TGTGCCAGCAGTTATCGGGAAAACTATGGCTACACCTTC.

This clonotype has just a few counts. J is TRBJ2-3 and V is TRBV29-1, with D perhaps matching TRBD1 (6 bases). The V gene's germline CDR1 is SQVTM and CDR2 ANQGSEA. The V end lost 7 bases, the J end lost 4 bases, and 21 bases lay between the germline ends. This CDR3 contains 15 residues. Written as DNA, the CDR3 is TGCAGCGCCCCTCATTACCCAGGGGCATCAGATACGCAGTATTTT. Translated, it gives CSAPHYPGASDTQYF.

V and J are TRBV2 and TRBJ1-4, with TRBD1 as a possible D gene (5 bases). The CDR3 spans 15 residues. V was cut by 7 bases and J by 6 bases, with 18 bases left in between. CDR1 is SNHLY, CDR2 FYNNEI, per germline. The CDR3 protein is CASTEVGAVDEKLFF. DNA of the CDR3: TGTGCCAGCACGGAAGTAGGGGCGGTTGATGAAAAACTGTTTTTT.

The chain has TRBV4-2 and TRBJ2-1, with 10 bases lining up with TRBD2. In germline, CDR1 is LGHNA, CDR2 YNFKEQ. This CDR3 is 16 amino acids long. V shed 0 bases, J shed 4 bases, and the junction held 3 bases outside the gene matches. Here the CDR3 DNA reads TGTGCCAGCAGCCAAGATGGACTAGCGGATTACAATGAGCAGTTCTTC. This gives the protein CASSQDGLADYNEQFF.

This chain's CDR3 is CASSNPGQGAYEQYF. CDR3 DNA: TGTGCCAGCAGCAACCCGGGACAGGGTGCCTACGAGCAGTACTTC. The chain carries TRBV7-9 and TRBJ2-7; TRBD1 matches at 9 bases. The V gene's germline CDR1 is SEHNR and CDR2 FQNEAQ (reference sequence). The CDR3 is 15 amino acids. J gave up 2 bases and V 5 bases, and 7 bases lay outside the gene matches.

The genes are TRBV29-1 and TRBJ2-7; TRBD2 matches 7 bases. Germline assignment: CDR1 SQVTM and CDR2 ANQGSEA. V was clipped by 6 bases and J by 5 bases; unmatched bases: 7. The CDR3 runs to 12 residues. The CDR3 is CSVDWEGDEQYF. The CDR3 DNA reads TGCAGCGTCGACTGGGAGGGCGACGAGCAGTACTTC.

This clonotype was seen a handful of times. The chain recombines TRBV6-2 or TRBV6-3 with TRBJ2-7; tentative D call: TRBD2 (5 bases). The CDR3 length is 14 residues. Germline loops: CDR1 MNHEY, CDR2 SVGEGT. Trimming removed 6 bases from V and 0 bases from J, with 12 bases in between. CDR3 in DNA: TGTGCCAGCAGGTCCGCTGGAGGCTCCTACGAGCAGTACTTC. This codes for CASRSAGGSYEQYF.

This clonotype appeared once. The rearrangement uses TRBV29-1 and TRBJ2-4; D possibly corresponds to TRBD1 (7 bases). This CDR3 comprises 16 residues. Trimming cost V 4 bases and J 1 base, with 17 bases left between them. Germline CDR1 SQVTM, CDR2 ANQGSEA. For the CDR3, the DNA is TGCAGCGTTGTGGGAGCCAGGGGGGAGGCCAAAAACATTCAGTACTTC. This translates into CSVVGARGEAKNIQYF.

The chain carries TRBV11-3 and TRBJ2-1; D possibly corresponds to TRBD1 (6 bases). V dropped 5 bases and J dropped 4 bases, with 9 bases sitting between them. Per germline, CDR1 SGHNT and CDR2 YENEEA. The CDR3 sequence is 13 residues long. CDR3 nucleotide sequence: TGTGCCAGCAGCCCACAGGGATACAATGAGCAGTTCTTC. Residues: CASSPQGYNEQFF.